Listed below are T cell receptor beta chains from one sample, sequenced in a study of T cells after yellow fever vaccination. TCRdb analysed the 5' RACE reads with MiXCR anew, one entry per CDR3 protein. The data contain about 340,000 distinct CDR3 sequences, 3% to 4.5% of them seen just once; the ten biggest clones take up more than 20%. This specimen was PBMCs, taken 5 days after the yellow fever booster vaccination. The receptors come from a man aged 18 to 29 who received the YFV17D yellow fever vaccine. Both conserved end residues are part of each CDR3. A D gene is named only where the DNA matches it firmly. Size is omitted from some rows. Given values are once, few, many or a class for expanded clones.

V gene,clone size,D gene,J gene,CDR3 protein,CDR3 DNA
TRBV4-1,NA,TRBD1,TRBJ2-2,CASSHNDRGGGELFF,TGCGCCAGCAGCCACAATGACAGGGGAGGTGGGGAGCTGTTTTTT
TRBV6-5,many,NA,TRBJ1-1,CASSYSGGRTEAFF,TGTGCCAGCAGTTACTCGGGGGGGCGTACTGAAGCTTTCTTT
TRBV11-2,few,NA,TRBJ1-2,CASSPIRGNYGYTF,TGTGCCAGCAGCCCGATAAGGGGGAACTATGGCTACACCTTC
TRBV7-2,many,NA,TRBJ2-1,CASSLKGGPYNEQFF,TGTGCCAGCAGCTTAAAAGGGGGGCCTTACAATGAGCAGTTCTTC
TRBV5-1,NA,NA,TRBJ2-3,CASRLGIGSTDTQYF,TGCGCCAGCAGACTAGGGATCGGTAGCACAGATACGCAGTATTTT
TRBV3-1,many,NA,TRBJ2-5,CASSRGERETQYF,TGTGCCAGCAGCCGAGGGGAGAGAGAGACCCAGTACTTC
TRBV20-1,many,NA,TRBJ1-2,CSAQVGPYGYTF,TGCAGTGCCCAGGTGGGGCCCTATGGCTACACCTTC
TRBV4-3,few,TRBD2,TRBJ2-7,CASSQGGRSGDEQYF,TGCGCCAGCAGCCAAGGGGGGAGGAGCGGGGACGAGCAGTACTTC
TRBV9,NA,NA,TRBJ1-6,CASSPTAVNSPLHF,TGTGCCAGCAGCCCGACAGCCGTTAATTCACCCCTCCACTTT
TRBV7-2,many,TRBD2,TRBJ2-3,CASSYPGLAETTDTQYF,TGTGCCAGCAGCTACCCGGGACTAGCGGAGACCACAGATACGCAGTATTTT
TRBV5-1,few,NA,TRBJ2-5,CASSLVGSGTTGETQYF,TGCGCCAGCAGCTTGGTTGGTAGCGGAACCACGGGGGAGACCCAGTACTTC
TRBV27,many,NA,TRBJ1-2,CASFGGVNYGYTF,TGTGCCAGCTTTGGGGGAGTAAACTATGGCTACACCTTC
TRBV19,NA,TRBD1,TRBJ2-3,CASIGQGVDTQYF,TGTGCCAGTATTGGACAGGGGGTAGATACGCAGTATTTT
TRBV12-3/TRBV12-4,NA,TRBD1,TRBJ2-4,CASSTDRGNKNIQYF,TGTGCCAGCAGTACGGACAGGGGAAACAAAAACATTCAGTACTTC
TRBV28,few,NA,TRBJ1-5,CASSLSWGSGNQPQHF,TGTGCCAGCAGTTTATCATGGGGGTCTGGCAATCAGCCCCAGCATTTT
TRBV12-3/TRBV12-4,NA,NA,TRBJ2-5,CASSFVNGQWTETQYF,TGTGCCAGCAGTTTTGTTAACGGGCAGTGGACAGAGACCCAGTACTTC
TRBV5-4,many,NA,TRBJ2-1,CATIPGGSYNEQFF,TGTGCCACCATCCCAGGGGGGTCCTACAATGAGCAGTTCTTC
TRBV29-1,few,NA,TRBJ1-2,CSVEPLDSTLNYGYTF,TGCAGCGTTGAACCCCTCGACAGTACCCTTAACTATGGCTACACCTTC
TRBV4-1,few,TRBD2,TRBJ2-2,CASSPHPRAGGLGGELFF,TGCGCCAGCAGCCCCCACCCCCGGGCGGGGGGGCTTGGCGGGGAGCTGTTTTTT
TRBV29-1,many,NA,TRBJ2-5,CSVPVGLQFQETQYF,TGCAGCGTTCCGGTCGGTTTACAGTTCCAAGAGACCCAGTACTTC
TRBV19,few,TRBD1,TRBJ1-1,CASTEDRGFQAFF,TGTGCCAGTACCGAGGACAGGGGATTTCAAGCTTTCTTT
TRBV29-1,NA,NA,TRBJ1-5,CSVVLGGSGNQPQHF,TGCAGCGTTGTTTTAGGAGGTTCTGGCAATCAGCCCCAGCATTTT
TRBV20-1,few,TRBD1,TRBJ1-1,CSARSTGGYTEAFF,TGCAGTGCTAGATCGACAGGGGGCTACACTGAAGCTTTCTTT
TRBV20-1,many,TRBD1,TRBJ1-1,CSAFGQGDTEAFF,TGCAGTGCTTTCGGACAGGGGGACACTGAAGCTTTCTTT
TRBV9,NA,NA,TRBJ2-1,CASSVRSVRNNEQFF,TGTGCCAGCAGCGTAAGGTCAGTGAGGAACAATGAGCAGTTCTTC
TRBV15,many,NA,TRBJ2-1,CATSPKGGSYNEQFF,TGTGCCACCAGCCCCAAGGGTGGCTCCTACAATGAGCAGTTCTTC
TRBV14,few,NA,TRBJ2-5,CASSHLEGAQETQYF,TGTGCCAGCAGCCACCTGGAGGGAGCTCAAGAGACCCAGTACTTC
TRBV20-1,many,NA,TRBJ2-6,CSALTGTGANVLTF,TGCAGTGCCCTCACAGGGACTGGGGCCAACGTCCTGACTTTC
TRBV5-1,many,TRBD1,TRBJ2-3,CASSMTGREDTQYF,TGCGCCAGCAGCATGACAGGGAGAGAAGATACGCAGTATTTT
TRBV5-1,many,NA,TRBJ2-1,CASSLGTQGNEQFF,TGCGCCAGCAGCTTGGGGACCCAGGGAAATGAGCAGTTCTTC
TRBV10-3,many,TRBD1,TRBJ1-2,CAISSGQAASGYTF,TGTGCCATCAGCTCCGGACAGGCGGCTAGTGGCTACACCTTC
TRBV5-6,few,TRBD1,TRBJ2-5,CASSLPGTGGAGQYF,TGTGCCAGCAGCCTCCCCGGGACAGGTGGCGCGGGCCAGTACTTC
TRBV5-4,many,TRBD2,TRBJ2-3,CASSLLLAGAADTQYF,TGTGCCAGCAGCTTGTTGCTAGCGGGGGCGGCCGATACGCAGTATTTT
TRBV5-1,few,NA,TRBJ1-2,CASSLMPRLDYGYTF,TGCGCCAGCAGCTTGATGCCCAGATTGGACTATGGCTACACCTTC
TRBV4-1,NA,NA,TRBJ1-2,CASTGEYGYTF,TGCGCCAGCACCGGGGAGTATGGCTACACCTTC
TRBV7-9,NA,NA,TRBJ2-5,CASSFEVSGALETQYF,TGTGCCAGCAGCTTCGAGGTCTCGGGGGCCTTAGAGACCCAGTACTTC
TRBV15,many,NA,TRBJ2-1,CATSRNRNDNEQFF,TGTGCCACCAGCAGAAACAGGAACGACAATGAGCAGTTCTTC
TRBV7-2,many,NA,TRBJ1-4,CASSERGGRNEKLFF,TGTGCCAGCAGCGAACGGGGGGGCAGGAATGAAAAACTGTTTTTT
TRBV6-5,many,NA,TRBJ1-3,CASSDPGTPSGNTIYF,TGTGCCAGCAGTGACCCCGGGACACCCTCTGGAAACACCATATATTTT
TRBV5-1,NA,NA,TRBJ1-2,CASSSTHQEYGYTF,TGCGCCAGCAGCTCGACACATCAAGAGTATGGCTACACCTTC
TRBV5-5,NA,TRBD1,TRBJ2-7,CASSIPGQGYEQYF,TGTGCCAGCAGCATACCGGGACAGGGCTACGAGCAGTACTTC